Shown below are 21 T cell receptor beta chains from a single sample sequenced in a study of cytomegalovirus exposure and HLA in healthy donors (dated by TCRdb to the late 2010s). Receptors were amplified or captured by the immunoSEQ multiplex PCR assay. For the multiplex PCR, a mixture combining 60 forward primers for TCR Vbeta segments and 13 reverse primers for TCR Jbeta segments was used. The source is immuneACCESS, and TCRdb retained only in-frame sequences with V and J called. Part of the clones is not carried over; for the studies checked, unresolved V genes explain less than half of this, and the remainder is unexplained. This sample's clone table shows approximately 120,000 clones. The ten largest account for around 2.7% of the sample. The sequencing input was PBMCs. These receptors originate from a young man in good health and CMV-seronegative.

The chain has TRBV5-6 and TRBJ2-5; 8 bases fit TRBD2. Losses at the gene ends were 1 base for V and 1 base for J; bases not matched to a gene: 3. The germline CDR1 and CDR2 sequences are SGHDT and YYEEEE. The CDR3 has 15 amino acids. This CDR3 reads CASSLTSGSQETQYF. CDR3 sequence (DNA): TGTGCCAGCAGCTTGACTAGCGGATCCCAAGAGACCCAGTACTTC.

This chain joins TRBV27 and TRBJ2-4; 8 bases line up with TRBD2. Germline V lookup: CDR1 MNHEY, CDR2 SMNVEV (reference sequence). With V trimmed by 5 bases and J by 4 bases, 4 bases remained unmatched. This CDR3 is 14 amino acids long. CDR3 nucleotide sequence: TGTGCCAGCAGTCCGACTAGCGAGAAAAACATTCAGTACTTC. This gives the protein CASSPTSEKNIQYF.

V is TRBV5-1 and J is TRBJ1-1; a weak D match, TRBD1 (5 bases). CDR1 SGHRS and CDR2 YFSETQ come from the germline V gene. CDR3 length: 13 residues. The germline V and J ends were trimmed by 6 bases and 5 bases, with 14 bases remaining between them. CDR3 region: CASTQLGGTEAFF. Here the CDR3 DNA reads TGCGCCAGCACCCAACTTGGGGGGACTGAAGCTTTCTTT.

The CDR3 DNA reads TGTGCCAGCTCACCTAGACCGTCCCGGGACACCGGGGAGCTGTTTTTT. As protein: CASSPRPSRDTGELFF. The chain is built from TRBV18 and TRBJ2-2; D gene uncertain. Trimming stripped 3 bases from V and 3 bases from J, with 14 bases between. This CDR3 contains 16 residues. The germline V gene encodes CDR1 KGHSH and CDR2 LQKENI.

The chain uses TRBV9 and TRBJ2-7, with D possibly TRBD1 on 7 matching bases. Germline CDR1 is SGDLS and CDR2 is YYNGEE. V was pared by 1 base and J by 3 bases, with 17 bases between. CDR3 length: 16 residues. Here the CDR3 reads CASSVTGASVLYEQYF. CDR3 coding DNA: TGTGCCAGCAGCGTAACAGGGGCTAGCGTACTCTACGAGCAGTACTTC.

The chain recombines TRBV6-4 with TRBJ2-1; possible D gene TRBD1, 6 bases. Germline V CDR1 and CDR2: MRHNA, SNTAGT. Between the trimmed V and J ends, which lost 5 bases and 6 bases, there was a span of 14 bases. This CDR3 has 14 amino acids. The CDR3 DNA is TGTGCCAGCAGTCGAACAGGGTCCGGCAATGAGCAGTTCTTC. The encoded protein is CASSRTGSGNEQFF.

This rearrangement joins TRBV7-9 to TRBJ2-7, with 12 positions matching TRBD2. V was clipped by 5 bases and J by 6 bases; unmatched bases: 8. The CDR3 extends over 15 amino acids. Germline CDR1 is SEHNR and CDR2 is FQNEAQ (reference sequence). The CDR3 loop reads CASSPFLAGGSEQYF. Written as DNA, the CDR3 is TGTGCCAGCAGCCCATTCCTAGCGGGAGGGTCCGAGCAGTACTTC.

V gene TRBV15 combines with J gene TRBJ2-5, with a weak D call TRBD2 (5 bases). Germline lookup yields CDR1 LNHNV and CDR2 YYDKDF (reference sequence). This CDR3 comprises 14 residues. Trimming left V 1 base short and J 1 base short, with 7 bases between. Here the CDR3 DNA reads TGTGCCACCAGCAGAGTACTAGGCCAAGAGACCCAGTACTTC. As protein: CATSRVLGQETQYF.

J is TRBJ2-5 and V is TRBV5-1; 8 bases map to TRBD2. The J call is uncertain, as TRBJ2-7 better fits the DNA end. Germline CDR1 reads SGHRS; CDR2 reads YFSETQ. The CDR3 totals 14 residues. This CDR3 reads CASSLGTSFDEQYF. The CDR3 DNA reads as TGCGCCAGCAGCTTGGGGACTAGCTTTGACGAGCAGTACTTC.

The chain uses TRBV10-3 and TRBJ2-3; D is possibly TRBD2 (7 bases). Between the trimmed V and J ends, which lost 6 bases and 4 bases, there was a span of 17 bases. The CDR3 totals 15 residues. CDR1 ENHRY and CDR2 SYGVKD come from the germline V gene. CDR3 loop: CAISARGASADTQYF. CDR3 in DNA: TGTGCCATCAGCGCCCGGGGGGCTTCCGCAGATACGCAGTATTTT.

This chain uses TRBV5-1 with TRBJ2-3; 10 nucleotides agree with TRBD1. Germline V gene sequence: CDR1 SGHRS, CDR2 YFSETQ. The trim removed 6 bases at V and 5 bases at J, leaving 6 bases unmatched. This CDR3 spans 14 amino acids. This CDR3 is CASKLGQGGDTQYF. CDR3 bases: TGCGCCAGCAAACTAGGACAGGGGGGAGATACGCAGTATTTT.

The chain couples TRBV7-3 to TRBJ2-1, with D tentatively TRBD2 (5 bases). The CDR3 is 13 residues long. Per germline, CDR1 SGHTA and CDR2 FQGTGA. V lost 0 bases and J lost 6, with 6 bases in between. The CDR3 spells CASSLTRGNEQFF. DNA of the CDR3: TGTGCCAGCAGCTTAACCCGGGGCAATGAGCAGTTCTTC.

This sequence joins TRBV30 and TRBJ1-5, with TRBD1 matching 7 bases. V dropped 1 base and J dropped 4; count of bases not matched to a gene: 13. The CDR3 is 17 residues long. Per germline, CDR1 GTSNPN and CDR2 SVGIG (reference sequence). The CDR3: CAWSAGGVSGQNQPQHF. CDR3 DNA: TGTGCCTGGAGTGCGGGAGGGGTATCGGGACAGAATCAGCCCCAGCATTTT.

The chain recombines TRBV2 with TRBJ2-5; D is perhaps TRBD2 (5 bases). Near its end, the DNA agrees better with TRBJ2-7, so the J call may be wrong. The germline gives CDR1 SNHLY, CDR2 FYNNEI. The CDR3 has 13 residues. The DNA for the CDR3 is TGTGCCAGTACGAAGGAGGAGCGGTTCGAGCAGTACTTC. Amino acid sequence: CASTKEERFEQYF.

V usage is TRBV29-1 and J usage is TRBJ2-5; D is uncertain. The V gene lost 2 bases and the J gene lost 0 bases, with 4 bases spanning the gap. The CDR3 covers 12 residues. Per the germline V gene, CDR1 is SQVTM and CDR2 is ANQGSEA. In nucleotides, the CDR3 is TGCAGCGTTGAACAGAACCAAGAGACCCAGTACTTC. This gives the protein CSVEQNQETQYF.

J is TRBJ2-1 and V is TRBV27, with TRBD2 as a possible D gene (5 bases). Germline CDR1 and CDR2: MNHEY and SMNVEV (reference sequence). Trimming removed 2 bases from V and 9 bases from J, with 8 bases in between. The CDR3 has 12 amino acids. The CDR3 DNA reads TGTGCCAGCAGTTTAGGTGCGGGTGAGCAGTTCTTC. Protein: CASSLGAGEQFF.

This chain joins TRBV20-1 and TRBJ2-1; tentatively, D is TRBD1 (6 bases). Germline V gene lookup returns CDR1 DFQATT and CDR2 SNEGSKA (reference sequence). The CDR3 covers 11 residues. V shed 6 bases and J shed 9 bases, with 12 bases lying between them. Here the CDR3 reads CSARTVSEQFF. The CDR3 nucleotides read TGCAGTGCCAGGACAGTATCTGAGCAGTTCTTC.

The chain joins TRBV28 to TRBJ2-1, with 9 nucleotides matching TRBD1. The germline V gene encodes CDR1 MDHEN and CDR2 SYDVKM. After removal of 6 bases from V and 2 bases from J, the junction contained 5 bases not matched to a gene. The CDR3 contains 15 residues. CDR3: CASSRQGGAYNEQFF. CDR3 sequence (DNA): TGTGCCAGCAGCCGACAGGGGGGCGCCTACAATGAGCAGTTCTTC.

The chain uses TRBV7-9 and TRBJ1-1; D is perhaps TRBD1 (6 bases). The CDR3 is 13 amino acids. The V and J ends lost 5 bases and 1 base respectively, with 8 bases between them. Per the germline V gene, CDR1 is SEHNR and CDR2 is FQNEAQ (reference sequence). The CDR3 sequence: CASSQQGNTEAFF. The CDR3 nucleotides read TGTGCCAGCAGCCAACAGGGGAACACTGAAGCTTTCTTT.

V usage is TRBV19 and J usage is TRBJ2-1, with 12 bases aligning to TRBD2. Germline loops: CDR1 LNHDA, CDR2 SQIVND (reference sequence). Trimming removed 0 bases from V and 4 bases from J; junction bases left unmatched: 4. There are 17 residues in the CDR3. The CDR3 DNA follows: TGTGCCAGTAGTATAGATCTAGCGGGAGGGCCATACAATGAGCAGTTCTTC. Its protein product is CASSIDLAGGPYNEQFF.

The V and J genes are TRBV7-2 and TRBJ1-2; D unresolved. Germline loops: CDR1 SGHTA, CDR2 FQGNSA. V lost 8 bases and J 2 bases, leaving 9 bases between the germline ends. This CDR3 has 12 residues. In nucleotides, the CDR3 is TGTGCCAGCTCGATGGCCAACTATGGCTACACCTTC. Its protein product is CASSMANYGYTF.